This record looks at one TCR beta chain sequence and its context. V shed 3 bases, J shed 4 bases, and the junction held 8 bases outside the gene matches. This CDR3 spans 16 amino acids. Germline lookup yields CDR1 KGHDR and CDR2 SFDVKD. This table comes from immunoSEQ multiplex PCR, and its TCRdb copy is limited to in-frame clones, with some not included. In the table there are just over 65,000 clones, nearly 90% of which are singletons. The source of the sample is a study of blood T cell repertoires in COVID-19. At the level of the study: PBMCs, B-cell-depleted T cells, or T cells were the source of the cDNA or gDNA that made up the material.

The rearrangement uses TRBV24-1 and TRBJ2-3, with 8 bases aligning to TRBD1. Specimen: peripheral blood. This TCR was sampled from a man between 60 and 75 years old with acute or convalescent COVID-19. This chain's CDR3 is CATSDPTGGRADTQYF. The CDR3 region has the DNA TGTGCCACCAGTGATCCAACAGGGGGAAGGGCAGATACGCAGTATTTT.